This T cell receptor beta chain derives from a study of CD8+ T cells in alopecia areata. Extracted RNA was reverse transcribed, and the resulting cDNA served as sequencing template. The repertoire was sequenced with immunoSEQ multiplex PCR; TCRdb's copy has only in-frame clones and lacks some. The profile shows more than 200,000 clones, roughly two thirds of them singletons. V was shortened by 5 bases and J by 0 bases, with 11 bases between the two germline ends. The CDR3 covers 14 residues. Germline loops: CDR1 GTSNPN, CDR2 SVGIG (reference sequence). This TCR derives from a human donor with alopecia areata. The chain joins TRBV30 to TRBJ2-1, with D possibly TRBD1 on 6 matching bases. The sample here was CD4+ T cells sorted from blood, taken at week 0. CDR3 sequence (DNA): TGTGCCTGGGGGGGCCTCAGCTCCTACAATGAGCAGTTCTTC. Translating it yields CAWGGLSSYNEQFF.